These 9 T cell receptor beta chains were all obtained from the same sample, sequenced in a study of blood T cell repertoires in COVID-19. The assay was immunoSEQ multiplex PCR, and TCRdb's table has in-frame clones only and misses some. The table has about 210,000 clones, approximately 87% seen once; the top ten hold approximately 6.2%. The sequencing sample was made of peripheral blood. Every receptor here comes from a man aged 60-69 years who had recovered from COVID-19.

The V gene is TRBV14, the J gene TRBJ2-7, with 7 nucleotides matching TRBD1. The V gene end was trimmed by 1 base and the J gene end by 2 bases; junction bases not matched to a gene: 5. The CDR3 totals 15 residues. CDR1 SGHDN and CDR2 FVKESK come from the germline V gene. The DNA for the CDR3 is TGTGCCAGCAGCCAAGGGACAGGTGGACCCTACGAGCAGTACTTC. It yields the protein CASSQGTGGPYEQYF. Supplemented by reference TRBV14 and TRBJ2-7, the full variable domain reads EAGVTQFPSHSVIEKGQTVTLRCDPISGHDNLYWYRRVMGKEIKFLLHFVKESKQDESGMPNNRFLAERTGGTYSTLKVQPAELEDSGVYFCASSQGTGGPYEQYFGPGTRLTVT.

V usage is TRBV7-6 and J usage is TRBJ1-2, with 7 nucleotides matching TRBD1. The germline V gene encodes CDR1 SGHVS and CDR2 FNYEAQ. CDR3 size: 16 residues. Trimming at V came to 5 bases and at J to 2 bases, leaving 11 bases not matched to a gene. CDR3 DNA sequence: TGTGCCAGCAGCCCCCGGGCCGGCAGGGGGAACTATGGCTACACCTTC. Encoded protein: CASSPRAGRGNYGYTF.

The DNA of the CDR3 is TGTGCCATCAGTGGGGGACAGGCGGACGGCTACACCTTC. Protein: CAISGGQADGYTF. The V gene is TRBV10-3, the J gene TRBJ1-2; 8 positions agree with TRBD1. Germline CDR1 and CDR2: ENHRY and SYGVKD. CDR3 length equals 13 residues. V lost 4 bases to trimming and J lost 8 bases; unmatched junction nucleotides: 6.

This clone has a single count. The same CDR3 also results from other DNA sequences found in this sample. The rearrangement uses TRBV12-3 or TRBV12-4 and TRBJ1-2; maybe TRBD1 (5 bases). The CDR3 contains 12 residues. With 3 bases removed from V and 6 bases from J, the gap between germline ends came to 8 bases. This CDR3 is CASSLAGNGYTF. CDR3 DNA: TGTGCCAGCAGTTTGGCAGGGAATGGCTACACCTTC.

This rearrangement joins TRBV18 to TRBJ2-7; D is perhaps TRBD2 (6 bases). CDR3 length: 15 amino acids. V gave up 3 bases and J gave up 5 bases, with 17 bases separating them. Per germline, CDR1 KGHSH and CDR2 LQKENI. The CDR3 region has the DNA TGTGCCAGCTCACCGCCGGGACTCTACCCCCACGAGCAGTACTTC. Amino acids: CASSPPGLYPHEQYF.

CDR3 bases: TGTGCCAGCTTGATGGCCAGGGGGCTCGATGAGCAGTTCTTC. It specifies CASLMARGLDEQFF. V is TRBV18 and J is TRBJ2-1; TRBD1 aligns across 8 bases. The CDR3 contains 14 residues. Germline V lookup: CDR1 KGHSH, CDR2 LQKENI. The V gene end was trimmed by 7 bases and the J gene end by 8 bases; junction bases not matched to a gene: 10.

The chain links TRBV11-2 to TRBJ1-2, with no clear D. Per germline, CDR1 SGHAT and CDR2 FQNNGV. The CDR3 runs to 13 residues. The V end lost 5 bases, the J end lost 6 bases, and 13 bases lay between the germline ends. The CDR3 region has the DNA TGTGCCAGCAGCCCAAGGACCGGGGATGGCTACACCTTC. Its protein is CASSPRTGDGYTF.

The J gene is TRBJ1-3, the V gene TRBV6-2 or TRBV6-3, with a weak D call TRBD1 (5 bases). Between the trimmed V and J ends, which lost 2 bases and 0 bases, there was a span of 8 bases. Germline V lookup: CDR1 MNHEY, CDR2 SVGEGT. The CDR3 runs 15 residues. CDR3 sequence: CASSYTTVSGNTIYF. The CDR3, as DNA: TGTGCCAGCAGTTACACGACAGTCTCTGGAAACACCATATATTTT.

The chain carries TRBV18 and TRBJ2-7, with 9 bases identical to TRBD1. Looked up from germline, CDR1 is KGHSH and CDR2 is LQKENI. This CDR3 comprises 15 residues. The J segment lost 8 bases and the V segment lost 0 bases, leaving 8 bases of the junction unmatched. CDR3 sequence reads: CASSPPGQGRGQQYF. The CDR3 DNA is TGTGCCAGCTCACCACCGGGACAGGGCAGGGGGCAGCAGTACTTC.